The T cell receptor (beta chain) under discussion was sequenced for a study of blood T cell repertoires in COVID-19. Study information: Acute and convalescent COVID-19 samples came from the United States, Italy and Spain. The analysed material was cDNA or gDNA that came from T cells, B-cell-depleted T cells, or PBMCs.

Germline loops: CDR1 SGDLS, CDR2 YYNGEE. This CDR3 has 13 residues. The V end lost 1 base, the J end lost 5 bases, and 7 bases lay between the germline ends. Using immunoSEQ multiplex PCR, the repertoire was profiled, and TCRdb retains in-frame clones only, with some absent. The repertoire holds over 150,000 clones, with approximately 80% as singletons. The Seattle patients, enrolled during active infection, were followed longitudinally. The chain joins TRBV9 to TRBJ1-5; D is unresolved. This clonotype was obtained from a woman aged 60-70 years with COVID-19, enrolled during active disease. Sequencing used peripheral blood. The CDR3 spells CASSVNSYQPQHF. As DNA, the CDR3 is TGTGCCAGCAGCGTAAACTCCTATCAGCCCCAGCATTTT.